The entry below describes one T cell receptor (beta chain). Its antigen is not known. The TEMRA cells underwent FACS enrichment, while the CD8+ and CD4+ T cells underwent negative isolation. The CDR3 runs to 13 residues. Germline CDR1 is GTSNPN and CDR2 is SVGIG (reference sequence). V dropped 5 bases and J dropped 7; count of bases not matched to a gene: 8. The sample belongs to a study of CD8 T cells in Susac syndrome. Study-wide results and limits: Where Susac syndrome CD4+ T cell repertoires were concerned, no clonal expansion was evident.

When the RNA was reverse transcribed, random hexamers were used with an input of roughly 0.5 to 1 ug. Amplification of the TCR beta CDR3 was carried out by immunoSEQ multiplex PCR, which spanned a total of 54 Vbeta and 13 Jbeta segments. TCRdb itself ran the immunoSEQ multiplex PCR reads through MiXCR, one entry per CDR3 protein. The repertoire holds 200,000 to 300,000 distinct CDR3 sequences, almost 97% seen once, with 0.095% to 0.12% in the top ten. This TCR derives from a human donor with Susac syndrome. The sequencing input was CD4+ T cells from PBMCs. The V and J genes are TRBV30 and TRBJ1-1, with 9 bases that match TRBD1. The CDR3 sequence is CAWEGGQGIEAFF. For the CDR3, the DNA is TGTGCCTGGGAAGGAGGACAGGGGATTGAAGCTTTCTTT.